This T cell receptor beta chain was sequenced for a study of patients and donors after allogeneic stem cell transplantation. Each CDR3 protein gets one entry after TCRdb re-called the RT-PCR reads with MiXCR. The sample contains just over 55,000 distinct CDR3 sequences, about 14% of which appear only once. In its sample, this clonotype was seen many times. The germline V gene encodes CDR1 SQVTM and CDR2 ANQGSEA. This CDR3 spans 10 amino acids. Trimming took 7 bases from V and 6 from J, leaving 7 bases between them. The receptor comes from a human donor who was either an allogeneic HSCT recipient or a stem cell or donor lymphocyte infusion donor (not recorded which). It is not recorded whose cells these are; they may come from a transplant donor. This chain joins TRBV29-1 and TRBJ1-3; no clear D gene. The specimen sequenced was blood, either unsorted or a sorted T cell fraction (not recorded which). This CDR3 is CSAGENTIYF. CDR3 nucleotides: TGCAGCGCCGGTGAAAACACCATATATTTT.